The rows below give T cell receptor beta chains drawn from one sample of a study of cytomegalovirus exposure and HLA in healthy donors. Produced via immunoSEQ multiplex PCR; TCRdb's table is partial and in-frame only. The data contain some 150,000 clones, around 80% of them singletons. Sequencing was performed on PBMCs. The receptors were gathered from a middle-aged man in good health and CMV-seronegative. Each CDR3 is given with its conserved first and last residue. D genes are given only for firm matches. A clone size is listed for some rows: how often the clone was seen (once, few, many), or a class if it is expanded.

clone size: NA; D gene: NA; J gene: TRBJ2-4; V gene: TRBV15; CDR3 DNA: TGTGCCACCAGCAGTTCGAACATTCAGTACTTC; CDR3 protein: CATSSSNIQYF
clone size: NA; D gene: TRBD2; J gene: TRBJ2-1; V gene: TRBV10-3; CDR3 DNA: TGTGCCATCAGTGGGCACGGACTAGCGGGGGGAGCAGGTGAGCAGTTCTTC; CDR3 protein: CAISGHGLAGGAGEQFF
clone size: NA; D gene: NA; J gene: TRBJ1-2; V gene: TRBV5-1; CDR3 DNA: TGCGCCAGCAGCTTGGCCCCCAGTGCTAACTATGGCTACACCTTC; CDR3 protein: CASSLAPSANYGYTF
clone size: NA; D gene: TRBD1; J gene: TRBJ1-4; V gene: TRBV4-2; CDR3 DNA: TGTGCCAGCAGCCGTAATTCTCCGGGACAGGTCGCCGAAAAACTGTTTTTT; CDR3 protein: CASSRNSPGQVAEKLFF
clone size: once; D gene: TRBD1; J gene: TRBJ2-7; V gene: TRBV27; CDR3 DNA: TGTGCCAGCAGTTTTTTCCCGGGACAGGGGACCTCCGAGCAGTACTTC; CDR3 protein: CASSFFPGQGTSEQYF
clone size: NA; D gene: NA; J gene: TRBJ1-3; V gene: TRBV15; CDR3 DNA: TGTGCCACCAGCAGAGATTCGGGAAACACCATATATTTT; CDR3 protein: CATSRDSGNTIYF
clone size: NA; D gene: NA; J gene: TRBJ1-5; V gene: TRBV5-6; CDR3 DNA: TGTGCCAGCAGCTTATCTGGCAATCAGCCCCAGCATTTT; CDR3 protein: CASSLSGNQPQHF
clone size: few; D gene: NA; J gene: TRBJ2-2; V gene: TRBV9; CDR3 DNA: TGTGCCAGCAGCGAAGGACTTACCCACACCGGGGAGCTGTTTTTT; CDR3 protein: CASSEGLTHTGELFF
clone size: NA; D gene: NA; J gene: TRBJ2-2; V gene: TRBV27; CDR3 DNA: TGTGCCAGCAGTTTTTGGGCAGCCGGGGTCGGGGAGCTGTTTTTT; CDR3 protein: CASSFWAAGVGELFF
clone size: NA; D gene: TRBD1; J gene: TRBJ2-5; V gene: TRBV29-1; CDR3 DNA: TGCAGCGTTGAAGGGACAGGGGGGATTGGGGCCCAAGAGACCCAGTACTTC; CDR3 protein: CSVEGTGGIGAQETQYF
clone size: NA; D gene: NA; J gene: TRBJ2-1; V gene: TRBV4-2; CDR3 DNA: TGTGCCAGCAGCCGTTCTAGCGGACAGAATGAGCAGTTCTTC; CDR3 protein: CASSRSSGQNEQFF
clone size: once; D gene: TRBD2; J gene: TRBJ2-3; V gene: TRBV6-4; CDR3 DNA: TGTGCCAGCAGTGTAGAGGCGGGAGCCTCAGATACGCAGTATTTT; CDR3 protein: CASSVEAGASDTQYF
clone size: NA; D gene: TRBD2; J gene: TRBJ2-5; V gene: TRBV15; CDR3 DNA: TGTGCCACCAGCCAGGCAAAAGCGGGAGGCCGGGAGACCCAGTACTTC; CDR3 protein: CATSQAKAGGRETQYF
clone size: NA; D gene: TRBD1; J gene: TRBJ2-2; V gene: TRBV15; CDR3 DNA: TGTGCCACCAGCAGAGATAGGGGGCAGGATCTCACCGGGGAGCTGTTTTTT; CDR3 protein: CATSRDRGQDLTGELFF
clone size: NA; D gene: NA; J gene: TRBJ2-7; V gene: TRBV10-3; CDR3 DNA: TGTGCCATCAGTGAGCCGCGACACCACGACGGCGAGCAGTACTTC; CDR3 protein: CAISEPRHHDGEQYF
clone size: once; D gene: TRBD1; J gene: TRBJ1-2; V gene: TRBV7-9; CDR3 DNA: TGTGCCAGCAGCTTGGACGGGACAGGGGCTAACTATGGCTACACCTTC; CDR3 protein: CASSLDGTGANYGYTF
clone size: NA; D gene: TRBD2; J gene: TRBJ2-3; V gene: TRBV13; CDR3 DNA: TGTGCCAGCAGCTTAGGGCTAGCGGGCACAGATACGCAGTATTTT; CDR3 protein: CASSLGLAGTDTQYF
clone size: NA; D gene: TRBD1; J gene: TRBJ2-7; V gene: TRBV7-6; CDR3 DNA: TGTGCCAGCAGCTCGGGATTACCGGGACAGGGGGCCTACGAGCAGTACTTC; CDR3 protein: CASSSGLPGQGAYEQYF
clone size: NA; D gene: NA; J gene: TRBJ1-1; V gene: TRBV19; CDR3 DNA: TGTGCCAGTAGTATGGGAGGCCGGGGTGAAGCTTTCTTT; CDR3 protein: CASSMGGRGEAFF
clone size: once; D gene: NA; J gene: TRBJ2-7; V gene: TRBV5-6; CDR3 DNA: TGTGCCAGCAGCCTCGGTCTGGCGGCCTCTTACGAGCAGTACTTC; CDR3 protein: CASSLGLAASYEQYF
clone size: NA; D gene: TRBD1; J gene: TRBJ1-2; V gene: TRBV28; CDR3 DNA: TGTGCCAGTTCCTCCGGGACAGGGGGGGAGACCTTC; CDR3 protein: CASSSGTGGETF
clone size: NA; D gene: NA; J gene: TRBJ1-1; V gene: TRBV5-4; CDR3 DNA: TGTGCCAGCAGCTTCGGGGGTACGATGAACACTGAAGCTTTCTTT; CDR3 protein: CASSFGGTMNTEAFF
clone size: NA; D gene: NA; J gene: TRBJ2-7; V gene: TRBV5-1; CDR3 DNA: TGCGCCAGCAGCTTGGAACGAATCCCGGGCGAGCAGTACTTC; CDR3 protein: CASSLERIPGEQYF
clone size: few; D gene: TRBD2; J gene: TRBJ2-2; V gene: TRBV5-1; CDR3 DNA: TGCGCCAGCAGCTTGGAGGCTAGCGGGAGGTCCGGGGAGCTGTTTTTT; CDR3 protein: CASSLEASGRSGELFF
clone size: few; D gene: NA; J gene: TRBJ1-2; V gene: TRBV10-3; CDR3 DNA: TGTGCCATCAGTGAGTCGGGCCTCTATGGCTACACCTTC; CDR3 protein: CAISESGLYGYTF